This TCR beta chain was found in a study of blood T cell repertoires in COVID-19. Study at large: The United States, Italy and Spain supplied acute and convalescent COVID-19 samples. Sources were T cells, B-cell-depleted T cells, or PBMCs; the material itself was cDNA or gDNA.

Germline CDR1 and CDR2: SGDLS and YYNGEE. Trimming took off 0 bases at V and 5 bases at J, with 11 bases between the two ends. The CDR3 is 14 amino acids. Per the study methods: Amplification with reference gene primers provided the estimates of nucleated cell counts. The table came from immunoSEQ multiplex PCR; TCRdb's copy has only in-frame clones and leaves some out. V and J calls and clone size are copied from that table; D and trimming were computed from the DNA. The table records 250,000 to 350,000 clones, roughly nine tenths of them present only once. Symptom resolution, clearance, or two negative PCRs marked donors in Cohort 3 as recovered.

The chain uses TRBV9 and TRBJ2-5; D remains ambiguous. The receptor was isolated from a woman in her 30s who had recovered from COVID-19. The sequenced sample consisted of PBMCs or T cells enriched from blood (not recorded which). CDR3 nucleotide sequence: TGTGCCAGCAGCGTAGGTCCCACTGCGGAGACCCAGTACTTC. The encoded protein is CASSVGPTAETQYF.